What follows are 27 T cell receptor beta chains derived from one specimen sequenced in a study of T cell responses to AZD1222 COVID-19 vaccine. Sequencing used immunoSEQ multiplex PCR; TCRdb keeps in-frame clones, though not all of them. The sample includes over 100,000 clones, more than 70% seen only once; the top ten take 12%. The sequencing here drew on peripheral blood, taken on day 0 of AZD1222 vaccination. The receptor source for this set is an adult in good health.

This rearrangement joins TRBV19 to TRBJ2-2; perhaps TRBD1 as D (5 bases). The germline V and J ends were trimmed by 3 bases and 5 bases, with 16 bases remaining between them. Germline CDR1 is LNHDA and CDR2 is SQIVND (reference sequence). The CDR3 loop spans 16 amino acids. CDR3 DNA sequence: TGTGCCAGTAGTATCAGGGCGCAGGGTGAAACCGGGGAGCTGTTTTTT. This codes for CASSIRAQGETGELFF.

This rearrangement joins TRBV19 to TRBJ2-1, with 12 bases identical to TRBD2. This CDR3 region has 14 residues. The V gene's germline CDR1 is LNHDA and CDR2 SQIVND (reference sequence). V lost 5 bases, J lost 6 bases, and 2 bases stayed unmatched. The CDR3 is CASSGLAGSNEQFF. CDR3 sequence (DNA): TGTGCCAGTAGTGGACTAGCGGGGAGCAATGAGCAGTTCTTC.

The V gene is TRBV27, the J gene TRBJ2-7; D possibly corresponds to TRBD1 (5 bases). Germline V lookup: CDR1 MNHEY, CDR2 SMNVEV (reference sequence). This CDR3 comprises 15 residues. V was cut by 0 bases and J by 1 base, with 10 bases left in between. The CDR3 here is CASSLSGQGSYEQYF. As DNA, the CDR3 is TGTGCCAGCAGTTTATCTGGCCAGGGATCCTACGAGCAGTACTTC.

This chain connects TRBV19 to TRBJ1-5, with TRBD1 as a possible D gene (5 bases). The CDR3 loop spans 14 amino acids. The V end was cut by 10 bases, the J end by 8 bases, with 21 bases between. Germline loops: CDR1 LNHDA, CDR2 SQIVND (reference sequence). CDR3 sequence reads: CAISWGGIIEPQHF. Here the CDR3 DNA reads TGTGCCATTTCTTGGGGGGGGATTATCGAGCCCCAGCATTTT.

The V call is TRBV16, the J call TRBJ2-1, with D possibly matching TRBD2 (5 bases). Trimming removed 4 bases from V and 4 bases from J, with 8 bases in between. Looked up from germline, CDR1 is KGHSY and CDR2 is FQNENV. The CDR3 is made up of 13 amino acids. The CDR3 DNA is TGTGCCAGCAGCCTCGACTATTACAATGAGCAGTTCTTC. Translating it yields CASSLDYYNEQFF.

The V call is TRBV9, the J call TRBJ2-2; 7 bases match TRBD2. Germline CDR1 reads SGDLS; CDR2 reads YYNGEE. Trimming cost V 2 bases and J 7 bases; bases outside gene matches: 2. The CDR3 has 13 amino acids. The chain's CDR3 is CASSVASGGELFF. The CDR3 DNA sequence: TGTGCCAGCAGCGTCGCTAGCGGCGGGGAGCTGTTTTTT.

The chain employs TRBV28 and TRBJ2-3; maybe TRBD2 (5 bases). Per the germline V gene, CDR1 is MDHEN and CDR2 is SYDVKM. The CDR3 is made up of 15 amino acids. V lost 5 bases to trimming and J lost 1 base, with 13 bases between them. The CDR3 loop is CASSPPVRGTDTQYF. The CDR3 DNA reads TGTGCCAGCAGTCCCCCGGTGAGGGGCACAGATACGCAGTATTTT.

This sequence joins TRBV20-1 and TRBJ1-2, with D possibly being TRBD1 (5 bases). The CDR3 is made up of 11 amino acids. Germline CDR1 DFQATT, CDR2 SNEGSKA (reference sequence). V was cut by 0 bases and J by 10 bases, with 9 bases left in between. The CDR3 nucleotides read TGCAGTGCTAGAGATCAGGGTGCCTACACCTTC. This gives the protein CSARDQGAYTF.

The chain couples TRBV2 to TRBJ2-7; perhaps TRBD1 as D (5 bases). This CDR3 comprises 12 residues. Trimming shortened V by 3 bases and J by 3 bases, and 6 bases separated the two germline ends. Germline lookup yields CDR1 SNHLY and CDR2 FYNNEI. The CDR3 region has the DNA TGTGCCAGCAGTGAGGACAACTACGAGCAGTACTTC. This gives the protein CASSEDNYEQYF.

The rearrangement joins TRBV7-9 to TRBJ2-2, with D possibly matching TRBD2 (5 bases). CDR1 SEHNR and CDR2 FQNEAQ come from the germline V gene (reference sequence). This CDR3 has 17 residues. Trimming took off 2 bases at V and 4 bases at J, with 17 bases between the two ends. The CDR3 is CASSLIRTPRPTGELFF. Written as DNA, the CDR3 is TGTGCCAGCAGCTTAATTCGGACTCCTCGTCCCACCGGGGAGCTGTTTTTT.

The genes are TRBV7-3 and TRBJ2-7; 8 nucleotides align to TRBD1. The CDR3 has 14 amino acids. Germline V gene sequence: CDR1 SGHTA, CDR2 FQGTGA. Germline trimming cut 3 bases from V and 2 bases from J; bases unmatched to any gene: 3. The CDR3, as DNA: TGTGCCAGCAGCTTTGGACAGGGACCCTACGAGCAGTACTTC. Translation gives CASSFGQGPYEQYF.

The chain combines TRBV7-2 with TRBJ1-5; D remains ambiguous. CDR3 length: 13 residues. V lost 1 base to trimming and J lost 7 bases, with 8 bases between them. The V gene's germline CDR1 is SGHTA and CDR2 FQGNSA. The CDR3 loop reads CASSLDAGQPQHF. CDR3 coding DNA: TGTGCCAGCAGCTTAGACGCGGGGCAGCCCCAGCATTTT. The variable domain in full, with the rest retrieved from reference TRBV7-2 and TRBJ1-5, is GAGVSQSPSNKVTEKGKDVELRCDPISGHTALYWYRQSLGQGLEFLIYFQGNSAPDKSGLPSDRFSAERTGGSVSTLTIQRTQQEDSAVYLCASSLDAGQPQHFGDGTRLSIL.

This clone showed up just once. The chain couples TRBV28 to TRBJ1-1; D may be TRBD1 (5 bases). V gave up 8 bases and J gave up 4 bases, with 17 bases separating them. CDR3 length: 14 residues. Germline V lookup: CDR1 MDHEN, CDR2 SYDVKM. The CDR3 spells CASGAGNSGTEAFF. CDR3 coding DNA: TGTGCCAGCGGGGCGGGGAACAGCGGCACTGAAGCTTTCTTT.

This clone has just a few counts. The chain uses TRBV6-5 and TRBJ2-7; D not certain. This CDR3 has 15 amino acids. Germline V CDR1 and CDR2: MNHEY, SVGAGI. Trimming shortened V by 6 bases and J by 2 bases, and 17 bases separated the two germline ends. DNA for the CDR3: TGTGCCAGCAGAGCAATCCCCCTCCTCGCCTACGAGCAGTACTTC. Translated, it gives CASRAIPLLAYEQYF.

The chain couples TRBV19 to TRBJ1-5, with a tentative D call TRBD1 (5 bases). Trimming pared 4 bases from V and 2 bases from J, leaving 15 bases between. There are 16 residues in the CDR3. Looked up from germline, CDR1 is LNHDA and CDR2 is SQIVND (reference sequence). For the CDR3, the DNA is TGTGCCAGTAGTAACCGGGCTTGGGGGGGCAATCAGCCCCAGCATTTT. This translates into CASSNRAWGGNQPQHF.

The genes are TRBV7-8 and TRBJ2-1; 7 bases agree with TRBD2. There are 16 residues in the CDR3. J was trimmed by 4 bases and V by 3 bases; bases with no gene match: 9. Germline V gene data show CDR1 as SGHVS and CDR2 as FQNEAQ. CDR3 in amino acids: CASSFFAGVFYNEQFF. As DNA, the CDR3 is TGTGCCAGCAGCTTTTTCGCGGGAGTATTTTACAATGAGCAGTTCTTC.

This chain connects TRBV6-4 to TRBJ1-5; D remains unclear. The ends were cut back, 3 bases at V and 5 bases at J, with 17 bases in the middle. Germline V gene sequence: CDR1 MRHNA, CDR2 SNTAGT. The CDR3 loop spans 16 amino acids. CDR3 loop: CASSERAGGWDQPQHF. The CDR3 coding sequence is TGTGCCAGCAGTGAGCGGGCTGGTGGATGGGATCAGCCCCAGCATTTT.

The gene calls are TRBV29-1 and TRBJ1-1; a possible D gene is TRBD1 (5 bases). This CDR3 contains 12 residues. The germline CDR1 and CDR2 sequences are SQVTM and ANQGSEA. With 6 bases removed from V and 4 bases from J, the gap between germline ends came to 12 bases. CDR3 nucleotide sequence: TGCAGCGTAGAGGACGGGGGCACTGAAGCTTTCTTT. Translating gives CSVEDGGTEAFF.

V is TRBV5-8 and J is TRBJ2-5; D gene ambiguous. The CDR3 spans 15 residues. CDR1 and CDR2 (germline): SGHTS, YDEGEE. V was cut by 4 bases and J by 0 bases, with 13 bases left in between. CDR3 coding DNA: TGTGCCAGCAGCCCCCGAGGTTACGACCAAGAGACCCAGTACTTC. As protein: CASSPRGYDQETQYF.

The genes are TRBV10-3 and TRBJ2-1; D is perhaps TRBD2 (5 bases). Trimming pared 2 bases from V and 0 bases from J, leaving 5 bases between. The CDR3 sequence is 14 residues long. In germline, CDR1 is ENHRY, CDR2 SYGVKD. CDR3 bases: TGTGCCATCAGTGAGGGGAGCTCCTACAATGAGCAGTTCTTC. The encoded protein is CAISEGSSYNEQFF.

The gene calls are TRBV5-1 and TRBJ2-5; possible D gene TRBD2, 7 bases. Germline loops: CDR1 SGHRS, CDR2 YFSETQ. Trimming cost V 7 bases and J 5 bases, with 9 bases left between them. This CDR3 has 11 amino acids. CDR3 protein: CASGRGETQYF. CDR3 DNA: TGCGCCAGCGGGAGGGGGGAGACCCAGTACTTC. Drawing the rest from reference TRBV5-1 and TRBJ2-5, the complete variable domain is KAGVTQTPRYLIKTRGQQVTLSCSPISGHRSVSWYQQTPGQGLQFLFEYFSETQRNKGNFPGRFSGRQFSNSRSEMNVSTLELGDSALYLCASGRGETQYFGPGTRLLVL.

The chain uses TRBV29-1 and TRBJ2-1, with D uncertain. The V end was cut by 4 bases, the J end by 14 bases, with 12 bases between. This CDR3 is built from 10 residues. Germline V gene data show CDR1 as SQVTM and CDR2 as ANQGSEA. The CDR3 sequence: CSVVGYREFF. Written as DNA, the CDR3 is TGCAGCGTTGTGGGTTATCGCGAGTTCTTC.

In its sample, this clone was seen once. The rearrangement joins TRBV4-3 to TRBJ1-1, with D perhaps TRBD1 (6 bases). The CDR3 has 15 residues. The V end lost 3 bases, the J end lost 1 base, and 12 bases lay between the germline ends. Germline CDR1 and CDR2: LGHNA and YSLEER. In nucleotides, the CDR3 is TGCGCCAGCAGCCATGCGGGGGCGCGGAACACTGAAGCTTTCTTT. Translating gives CASSHAGARNTEAFF.

V usage is TRBV7-9 and J usage is TRBJ1-2; tentative D call: TRBD1 (5 bases). There are 13 residues in the CDR3. V was pared by 5 bases and J by 8 bases, with 15 bases between. Germline assignment: CDR1 SEHNR and CDR2 FQNEAQ (reference sequence). The CDR3 loop reads CASSQAGGRGYTF. Here the CDR3 DNA reads TGTGCCAGCAGCCAGGCCGGGGGTAGGGGCTACACCTTC.

This sequence joins TRBV9 and TRBJ2-7, with no clear D. Germline-derived CDR1 and CDR2 are SGDLS and YYNGEE. This CDR3 comprises 17 residues. Trimming left V 4 bases short and J 0 bases short, with 20 bases between. The CDR3 DNA reads TGTGCCAGCAGCCCCTCCGGAAGACGGACCGCCTCCTACGAGCAGTACTTC. As protein: CASSPSGRRTASYEQYF.

The chain has TRBV10-3 and TRBJ2-7; weak D call: TRBD1 (6 bases). CDR3 length: 15 amino acids. With 6 bases removed from V and 2 bases from J, the gap between germline ends came to 17 bases. Germline lookup yields CDR1 ENHRY and CDR2 SYGVKD. The CDR3 loop is CAISLSGTTTYEQYF. In DNA, the CDR3 is TGTGCCATCAGCCTTTCCGGGACAACTACCTACGAGCAGTACTTC.

As concerns this clone: The identical CDR3 is also encoded by other nucleotide sequences in the sample. The chain uses TRBV19 and TRBJ2-2, with unresolved D. Germline-derived CDR1 and CDR2 are LNHDA and SQIVND (reference sequence). The CDR3 spans 12 residues. The germline V and J ends were trimmed by 6 bases and 7 bases, with 9 bases remaining between them. This CDR3 reads CASSPGVGELFF. The CDR3 DNA reads TGTGCCAGTAGCCCAGGTGTCGGGGAGCTGTTTTTT.